The 28 T cell receptor beta chains presented below share a single source sample, sequenced in a study of blood T cell repertoires in COVID-19. Sequencing used immunoSEQ multiplex PCR; TCRdb keeps in-frame clones, though not all of them. The sample consists of fewer than 200,000 clones, around 83% of them appearing once. The material sequenced was PBMCs or T cells enriched from blood (not recorded which). These receptors were collected from a woman in her 50s in a cohort exposed to, infected with or recovered from COVID-19 (not recorded which).

The chain joins TRBV2 to TRBJ1-5; 7 bases agree with TRBD1. Germline CDR1 is SNHLY and CDR2 is FYNNEI. CDR3 length: 15 residues. V lost 6 bases to trimming and J lost 4 bases; unmatched junction nucleotides: 9. CDR3 sequence (DNA): TGTGCCAGCAGAGAAAGGGACAGCATAAATCAGCCCCAGCATTTT. Its protein is CASRERDSINQPQHF.

The chain joins TRBV3-1 (or the pseudogene TRBV3-2) to TRBJ2-3, with 7 bases aligning to TRBD1. V trimming: 4 bases; J trimming: 1 base; junction bases outside the gene matches: 5. The CDR3 extends over 15 amino acids. CDR1 and CDR2 (germline): LGHDT, YNNKEL (reference sequence). CDR3: CASSLGTDGTDTQYF. CDR3 sequence (DNA): TGTGCCAGCAGCCTCGGGACAGACGGCACAGATACGCAGTATTTT.

This chain joins TRBV5-6 and TRBJ2-1; D unclear. Germline V gene data show CDR1 as SGHDT and CDR2 as YYEEEE. The CDR3 is 15 residues long. V was shortened by 4 bases and J by 4 bases, with 15 bases between the two germline ends. The CDR3 nucleotides read TGTGCCAGCAGCAAAGAAACAGACCGATACAATGAGCAGTTCTTC. Translating it yields CASSKETDRYNEQFF.

The chain recombines TRBV7-9 with TRBJ2-5; TRBD2 matches at 9 bases. Unmatched junction bases numbered 9, after V lost 3 bases and J lost 4 bases. The CDR3 spans 16 residues. The germline V gene has CDR1 SEHNR and CDR2 FQNEAQ (reference sequence). CDR3 nucleotide sequence: TGTGCCAGCAGCTTGGGTAGCGGGAGTCTCTTAGAGACCCAGTACTTC. Its translation is CASSLGSGSLLETQYF.

The V call is TRBV28, the J call TRBJ1-1, with D possibly TRBD1 on 6 matching bases. The CDR3 has 15 amino acids. From germline, CDR1 is MDHEN and CDR2 SYDVKM. V lost 10 bases and J 6 bases, leaving 24 bases between the germline ends. The CDR3 loop reads CATLMTGKERAEAFF. The CDR3 DNA is TGTGCCACCCTTATGACAGGAAAAGAAAGGGCTGAAGCTTTCTTT.

The rearrangement joins TRBV5-4 to TRBJ2-6, with 8 positions matching TRBD1. V lost 2 bases, J lost 1 base, and 8 bases stayed unmatched. The CDR3 contains 18 residues. Germline CDR1 and CDR2: SGHNT and YYREEE (reference sequence). In DNA, the CDR3 is TGTGCCAGCAGCTTAGGAGGGACAGGTTATTCTGGGGCCAACGTCCTGACTTTC. Its protein is CASSLGGTGYSGANVLTF.

V and J are TRBV3-1 (or the pseudogene TRBV3-2) and TRBJ2-2, with D perhaps TRBD1 (6 bases). Trimming took 2 bases from V and 6 from J, leaving 13 bases between them. The CDR3 extends over 15 amino acids. Germline V gives CDR1 LGHDT, CDR2 YNNKEL (reference sequence). CDR3 sequence (DNA): TGTGCCAGCAGCCAATATGGACAGTTCCCCGGGGAGCTGTTTTTT. It translates to CASSQYGQFPGELFF.

This chain connects TRBV4-2 to TRBJ2-2, with TRBD2 matching 11 bases. Germline CDR1 and CDR2: LGHNA and YNFKEQ. Trimming cost V 0 bases and J 8 bases; bases outside gene matches: 17. The CDR3 runs to 20 residues. The CDR3, as DNA: TGTGCCAGCAGCCAAGATCAGTTTAGCCCACTAGCGGGAGATACTGGGGAGCTGTTTTTT. Protein: CASSQDQFSPLAGDTGELFF.

The chain is built from TRBV29-1 and TRBJ2-3; TRBD1 matches at 9 bases. V shed 5 bases, J shed 2 bases, and the junction held 5 bases outside the gene matches. The CDR3 is 14 amino acids. In germline, CDR1 is SQVTM, CDR2 ANQGSEA. The CDR3 DNA is TGCAGCGTTACAGGGGGCGGGTACACAGATACGCAGTATTTT. Encoded protein: CSVTGGGYTDTQYF.

CDR3 in amino acids: CASSLTPVSPLHF. CDR3 DNA: TGTGCCAGCAGTTTAACCCCAGTTTCACCCCTCCACTTT. The V and J genes are TRBV12-3 or TRBV12-4 and TRBJ1-6, with D unresolved. The length of the CDR3 is 13 residues. Trimming left V 2 bases short and J 9 bases short, with 8 bases between.

This clone was seen once. This rearrangement joins TRBV5-1 to TRBJ2-3, with 9 bases aligning to TRBD2. The junction had 12 bases not matched to a gene; V was cut back by 5 bases and J by 5 bases. Germline CDR1 is SGHRS and CDR2 is YFSETQ. This CDR3 has 16 residues. The CDR3 DNA follows: TGCGCCAGCAGGACAGAAGCGGGGGGCGGTCGAGATACGCAGTATTTT. Its protein product is CASRTEAGGGRDTQYF.

The chain joins TRBV3-1 (or the pseudogene TRBV3-2) to TRBJ2-1; TRBD2 aligns across 7 bases. Germline trimming cut 2 bases from V and 5 bases from J; bases unmatched to any gene: 12. The CDR3 consists of 17 residues. CDR1 LGHDT and CDR2 YNNKEL come from the germline V gene (reference sequence). CDR3 bases: TGTGCCAGCAGCCAACTACCCCGGACTAGGAAAGACAATGAGCAGTTCTTC. It encodes CASSQLPRTRKDNEQFF.

This chain's CDR3 is CASQGQGNTEAFF. In nucleotides, the CDR3 is TGCGCCAGCCAAGGACAGGGGAACACTGAAGCTTTCTTT. The chain uses TRBV5-1 and TRBJ1-1; TRBD1 agrees at 8 bases. Germline V lookup: CDR1 SGHRS, CDR2 YFSETQ. V lost 7 bases and J lost 1; bases outside the gene matches: 3. This CDR3 has 13 amino acids.

In its sample, this clone was seen a few times. The chain combines TRBV21-1 with TRBJ1-5. TRBV21-1 is a pseudogene segment. The CDR3 sequence is 10 residues long. The CDR3 is CEDGDQPQHF. CDR3 in DNA: TGTGAAGACGGGGATCAGCCCCAGCATTTT.

The chain links TRBV5-1 to TRBJ2-2, with D maybe TRBD1 (5 bases). CDR3 size: 14 residues. Trimming shortened V by 6 bases and J by 3 bases, and 12 bases separated the two germline ends. Germline CDR1 SGHRS, CDR2 YFSETQ. CDR3 protein: CASKGWQDTGELFF. The CDR3 DNA reads TGCGCCAGCAAGGGGTGGCAGGACACCGGGGAGCTGTTTTTT. The full variable domain, in which reference TRBV5-1 and TRBJ2-2 provide the parts outside the CDR3, is KAGVTQTPRYLIKTRGQQVTLSCSPISGHRSVSWYQQTPGQGLQFLFEYFSETQRNKGNFPGRFSGRQFSNSRSEMNVSTLELGDSALYLCASKGWQDTGELFFGEGSRLTVL.

The chain links TRBV11-2 to TRBJ2-1; 7 bases fit TRBD1. The CDR3 extends over 16 amino acids. CDR1 and CDR2 (germline): SGHAT, FQNNGV. With V trimmed by 4 bases and J by 4 bases, 10 bases remained unmatched. CDR3 nucleotide sequence: TGTGCCAGCAGCTCGCCGGTAGGGGGCCTTTACAATGAGCAGTTCTTC. Protein product: CASSSPVGGLYNEQFF.

The chain carries TRBV2 and TRBJ2-7, with D perhaps matching TRBD1 (5 bases). The V end lost 6 bases, the J end lost 6 bases, and 9 bases lay between the germline ends. Germline V gives CDR1 SNHLY, CDR2 FYNNEI. This CDR3 spans 11 amino acids. The DNA of the CDR3 is TGTGCCAGCAGCGCAGGGTCCGAGCAGTACTTC. It yields the protein CASSAGSEQYF.

V gene TRBV7-5 combines with J gene TRBJ1-4; TRBD1 reflects the table's D call only, with no check against the DNA. TRBV7-5 is a recognized pseudogene. This CDR3 region has 19 residues. CDR3 in DNA: TGTGCCAGACCCGCTCTGGGGGGACAGACCTTTCCAACTAATGAAAAACTGTTTTTT. As protein: CARPALGGQTFPTNEKLFF.

This chain joins TRBV6-5 and TRBJ1-2; 7 nucleotides agree with TRBD1. Trimming removed 5 bases from V and 6 bases from J; junction bases left unmatched: 12. This CDR3 has 15 amino acids. Per the germline V gene, CDR1 is MNHEY and CDR2 is SVGAGI. The CDR3 protein is CASSRRQGGVHGYTF. CDR3 in DNA: TGTGCCAGCAGTAGACGACAGGGAGGTGTCCATGGCTACACCTTC.

A single count supports this clone. The chain carries TRBV11-3 and TRBJ2-1; D may be TRBD2 (6 bases). CDR3 size: 15 residues. The germline gives CDR1 SGHNT, CDR2 YENEEA. The V and J ends lost 5 bases and 5 bases respectively, with 16 bases between them. The CDR3 region has the DNA TGTGCCAGCAGCCGAAGCCCTAGCGCGGACAATGAGCAGTTCTTC. Translating it yields CASSRSPSADNEQFF.

The V gene is TRBV4-1, the J gene TRBJ2-7, with D tentatively TRBD1 (5 bases). The CDR3 consists of 16 residues. The germline V gene has CDR1 MGHRA and CDR2 YSYEKL. With 0 bases removed from V and 2 bases from J, the gap between germline ends came to 14 bases. The CDR3 DNA is TGCGCCAGCAGCCAAGAAGGGGCAGGGTCGGCCTACGAGCAGTACTTC. This codes for CASSQEGAGSAYEQYF.

The rearrangement uses TRBV19 and TRBJ1-3; tentatively, D is TRBD1 (6 bases). CDR3 length equals 14 residues. The ends were cut back, 6 bases at V and 2 bases at J, with 11 bases in the middle. Germline CDR1 LNHDA, CDR2 SQIVND (reference sequence). The CDR3 nucleotides are TGTGCCAGTAGCAAGGACAGCACTGGAAACACCATATATTTT. Translation gives CASSKDSTGNTIYF. Using reference TRBV19 and TRBJ1-3 for the parts outside the CDR3, the full variable domain is DGGITQSPKYLFRKEGQNVTLSCEQNLNHDAMYWYRQDPGQGLRLIYYSQIVNDFQKGDIAEGYSVSREKKESFPLTVTSAQKNPTAFYLCASSKDSTGNTIYFGEGSWLTVV.

J is TRBJ1-2 and V is TRBV25-1; 7 nucleotides match TRBD1. CDR3 length: 13 amino acids. V gave up 9 bases and J gave up 2 bases; unmatched junction bases: 6. Germline V CDR1 and CDR2: MGHDK, SYGVNS. CDR3 bases: TGTGCCAGTCGACAGGGCGGAAACTATGGCTACACCTTC. Translation: CASRQGGNYGYTF.

This sequence joins TRBV4-1 and TRBJ1-2, with TRBD1 matching 8 bases. Germline values: CDR1 MGHRA, CDR2 YSYEKL. The CDR3 is 14 amino acids. J gave up 4 bases and V 5 bases, and 6 bases lay outside the gene matches. This CDR3 is CASSSRTGPYGYTF. CDR3 nucleotide sequence: TGCGCCAGCAGCTCTCGGACAGGGCCCTATGGCTACACCTTC.

The gene calls are TRBV20-1 and TRBJ2-5, with TRBD2 as a possible D gene (5 bases). Trimming shortened V by 3 bases and J by 5 bases, and 13 bases separated the two germline ends. There are 13 residues in the CDR3. The V gene's germline CDR1 is DFQATT and CDR2 SNEGSKA (reference sequence). CDR3 DNA sequence: TGCAGTGCTAGTGCCCTCCCGGGGGAGACCCAGTACTTC. As protein: CSASALPGETQYF.

The rearrangement joins TRBV10-3 to TRBJ1-6; D is possibly TRBD1 (6 bases). The germline gives CDR1 ENHRY, CDR2 SYGVKD. The CDR3 contains 14 residues. V lost 4 bases and J 9 bases, leaving 13 bases between the germline ends. The CDR3 coding sequence is TGTGCCATCAGTGCAACAGGGCTTGCTTCACCCCTCCACTTT. It specifies CAISATGLASPLHF.

V is TRBV7-9 and J is TRBJ2-2; possible D gene TRBD2, 8 bases. The CDR3 covers 17 residues. The germline gives CDR1 SEHNR, CDR2 FQNEAQ (reference sequence). The germline V and J ends were trimmed by 5 bases and 3 bases, with 19 bases remaining between them. The CDR3 DNA is TGTGCCAGCAGCATCCCGGGGGGGACAGTGCACACCGGGGAGCTGTTTTTT. Translated, it gives CASSIPGGTVHTGELFF.

V usage is TRBV18 and J usage is TRBJ2-6; 11 bases fit TRBD1. Germline loops: CDR1 KGHSH, CDR2 LQKENI. This CDR3 has 16 amino acids. Germline trimming cut 6 bases from V and 1 base from J; bases unmatched to any gene: 2. The CDR3 sequence: CASSDRGQSGANVLTF. CDR3 bases: TGTGCCAGCTCGGACAGGGGGCAATCTGGGGCCAACGTCCTGACTTTC.